The 32 T cell receptor beta chains reported below all come from one sample, sequenced in a study of immune cell composition in non-small cell lung cancer. The method was immunoSEQ multiplex PCR; TCRdb's version includes in-frame clones alone and lacks a portion of them. Altogether fewer than 6,000 clones are present, about three quarters being singletons, with the ten largest covering less than 8%. Sequenced material: lung tumor tissue. These receptors originate from a human donor with non-small cell lung cancer.

The chain uses TRBV7-6 and TRBJ2-5, with 9 bases that match TRBD2. V shed 2 bases and J 4 bases; nucleotides not matched to a gene: 8. The CDR3 is 16 amino acids. The germline CDR1 and CDR2 sequences are SGHVS and FNYEAQ. The CDR3 nucleotides are TGTGCCAGCAGCTTAATAAATAGCGGGGGCGGAGAGACCCAGTACTTC. As protein: CASSLINSGGGETQYF.

In its sample, this clone was seen once. The genes are TRBV9 and TRBJ2-2; D not certain. CDR3 size: 12 residues. Germline V gives CDR1 SGDLS, CDR2 YYNGEE. V was trimmed by 3 bases and J by 6 bases, leaving 6 bases between them. The CDR3 loop is CASSAPAGELFF. CDR3 DNA: TGTGCCAGCAGCGCCCCGGCCGGGGAGCTGTTTTTT.

The chain has TRBV5-5 and TRBJ1-1, with D unclear. This CDR3 region has 11 residues. V gave up 4 bases and J gave up 8 bases, with 9 bases separating them. From germline, CDR1 is SGHKS and CDR2 YYEKEE (reference sequence). The CDR3 nucleotides read TGTGCCAGCAGCCGCGAGGGAGAAGCTTTCTTT. This gives the protein CASSREGEAFF.

The V call is TRBV5-4, the J call TRBJ1-2; 11 bases are a match to TRBD1. Germline-derived CDR1 and CDR2 are SGHNT and YYREEE (reference sequence). This CDR3 is 17 amino acids long. Trimming took 4 bases from V and 6 from J; bases not matched to a gene: 14. CDR3 bases: TGTGCCAGCAGCCCCTCGGGACAGGGGGACCTATTTCATGGCTACACCTTC. Protein product: CASSPSGQGDLFHGYTF.

This clone was observed a few times. The chain couples TRBV7-6 to TRBJ1-2, with 9 bases fitting TRBD1. CDR3 length: 15 residues. The germline V gene encodes CDR1 SGHVS and CDR2 FNYEAQ. Unmatched junction bases numbered 8, after V lost 1 base and J lost 8 bases. CDR3 in DNA: TGTGCCAGCAGCTTAGAGGAGACAGGGGGAATGGGCTACACCTTC. Translation: CASSLEETGGMGYTF. The full variable domain, completed using reference TRBV7-6 and TRBJ1-2, is GAGVSQSPRYKVTKRGQDVALRCDPISGHVSLYWYRQALGQGPEFLTYFNYEAQQDKSGLPNDRFSAERPEGSISTLTIQRTEQRDSAMYRCASSLEETGGMGYTFGSGTRLTVV.

The genes are TRBV21-1 and TRBJ2-7; TRBD2, as called in the table, went unchecked against the DNA. TRBV21-1 is marked as a pseudogene. The CDR3 is made up of 20 amino acids. CDR3 loop: CAAILNLPTFTSFFSYEQYF. The CDR3 DNA reads TGTGCCGCGATCTTAAACCTGCCTACGTTCACTTCTTTTTTCTCCTACGAGCAGTACTTC.

J is TRBJ2-1 and V is TRBV2; D might be TRBD1 (6 bases). V dropped 10 bases and J dropped 7 bases, with 20 bases sitting between them. The CDR3 loop spans 14 amino acids. Germline CDR1 and CDR2: SNHLY and FYNNEI. Written as DNA, the CDR3 is TGTGCCATCCTGTCCCGGGACACGGGGAATGAGCAGTTCTTC. Translated, it gives CAILSRDTGNEQFF.

The gene calls are TRBV18 and TRBJ2-3; 9 bases are a match to TRBD1. Germline assignment: CDR1 KGHSH and CDR2 LQKENI. J was trimmed by 6 bases and V by 3 bases; bases with no gene match: 4. The CDR3 has 14 amino acids. The CDR3: CASSPGQGSDTQYF. The CDR3 bases are TGTGCCAGCTCACCGGGACAGGGAAGCGATACGCAGTATTTT.

This clone came up a few times. This sequence joins TRBV27 and TRBJ2-1; D perhaps matches TRBD1 (5 bases). CDR1 and CDR2 from the germline V gene are MNHEY and SMNVEV (reference sequence). V was pared by 7 bases and J by 9 bases, with 13 bases between. The CDR3 totals 12 residues. The CDR3 DNA reads as TGTGCCAGCACCGCAGGGTTCGGTGAGCAGTTCTTC. Translating it yields CASTAGFGEQFF.

The chain has TRBV7-8 and TRBJ2-2, with D unresolved. This CDR3 has 17 residues. Per germline, CDR1 SGHVS and CDR2 FQNEAQ. The ends were cut back, 1 base at V and 0 bases at J, with 12 bases in the middle. The CDR3 here is CASSLGAGLTNTGELFF. The CDR3 nucleotides read TGTGCCAGCAGCTTAGGAGCTGGGCTGACGAACACCGGGGAGCTGTTTTTT.

The rearrangement links TRBV19 to TRBJ1-1; no clear D gene. Per the germline V gene, CDR1 is LNHDA and CDR2 is SQIVND (reference sequence). CDR3 length: 13 amino acids. Trimming left V 4 bases short and J 2 bases short, with 8 bases between. The CDR3 bases are TGTGCCAGTAGTAATACTGCCAACACTGAAGCTTTCTTT. It encodes CASSNTANTEAFF. Using reference TRBV19 and TRBJ1-1 for the parts outside the CDR3, the full variable domain is DGGITQSPKYLFRKEGQNVTLSCEQNLNHDAMYWYRQDPGQGLRLIYYSQIVNDFQKGDIAEGYSVSREKKESFPLTVTSAQKNPTAFYLCASSNTANTEAFFGQGTRLTVV.

This rearrangement joins TRBV7-8 to TRBJ2-1; D is undetermined. CDR3 length: 15 amino acids. Looked up from germline, CDR1 is SGHVS and CDR2 is FQNEAQ. V dropped 6 bases and J dropped 10 bases, with 22 bases sitting between them. The CDR3 here is CASRPTQFANEEQFF. CDR3 DNA: TGTGCCAGCAGACCTACACAGTTCGCCAATGAGGAGCAGTTCTTC.

The rearrangement joins TRBV2 to TRBJ1-2; 7 positions agree with TRBD1. The V and J ends lost 8 bases and 8 bases, in that order; junction bases with no gene match: 20. The V gene's germline CDR1 is SNHLY and CDR2 FYNNEI. CDR3 length equals 16 residues. As DNA, the CDR3 is TGTGCCAGCCAGCCTCCCCTGACAGGGCGCGCCATCGGCTACACCTTC. Translating it yields CASQPPLTGRAIGYTF.

The chain is built from TRBV6-1 and TRBJ2-3; the match to TRBD1 covers 10 bases. Trimming at V came to 6 bases and at J to 4 bases, leaving 7 bases not matched to a gene. CDR1 and CDR2 from the germline V gene are MNHNS and SASEGT. The CDR3 is 15 residues long. This CDR3 is CASRPTGTGADTQYF. The DNA for the CDR3 is TGTGCCAGCAGGCCAACGGGGACAGGGGCAGATACGCAGTATTTT.

The rearrangement links TRBV6-1 to TRBJ2-5; maybe TRBD2 (6 bases). This CDR3 comprises 15 residues. Germline CDR1 is MNHNS and CDR2 is SASEGT. The ends were cut back, 6 bases at V and 1 base at J, with 15 bases in the middle. For the CDR3, the DNA is TGTGCCAGCAGCCTTAGTGGGGGGACCCAAGAGACCCAGTACTTC. It encodes CASSLSGGTQETQYF.

This rearrangement joins TRBV27 to TRBJ1-5, with a possible D match to TRBD1 (6 bases). The germline gives CDR1 MNHEY, CDR2 SMNVEV (reference sequence). V lost 5 bases and J lost 10, with 18 bases in between. This CDR3 contains 14 residues. DNA of the CDR3: TGTGCCAGCAGTCGAGGGGGTGTGTTCAGTCCCCAGCATTTT. Its protein product is CASSRGGVFSPQHF.

The chain joins TRBV27 to TRBJ1-6; a possible D gene is TRBD1 (6 bases). CDR3 length: 15 residues. Germline V gene lookup returns CDR1 MNHEY and CDR2 SMNVEV (reference sequence). Trimming removed 5 bases from V and 7 bases from J, with 15 bases in between. The CDR3 bases are TGTGCCAGCAGTCCCCCCCGGACAGTAAATTCACCCCTCCACTTT. Residues: CASSPPRTVNSPLHF.

Turning to this clone: Other DNA sequences from this sample encode an identical CDR3 as well. The CDR3 DNA reads as TGCGCCAGCAGTCCCGGGACAGCCTACGAGCAGTACTTC. This translates into CASSPGTAYEQYF. V is TRBV10-1 and J is TRBJ2-7; 7 bases are shared with TRBD1. The J segment lost 2 bases and the V segment lost 5 bases, leaving 3 bases of the junction unmatched. CDR1 is WNHNN and CDR2 is SYGVQD in the germline V gene (reference sequence). The length of the CDR3 is 13 residues.

The CDR3 DNA reads TGTGCCAGCAGCGACCGGGACAGACATCAGCCCCAGCATTTT. Protein product: CASSDRDRHQPQHF. J is TRBJ1-5 and V is TRBV2; the match to TRBD1 covers 7 bases. This CDR3 region has 14 residues. V lost 6 bases, J lost 5 bases, and 7 bases stayed unmatched. Germline loops: CDR1 SNHLY, CDR2 FYNNEI.

The chain employs TRBV6-1 and TRBJ2-5, with a weak D call TRBD2 (7 bases). V gave up 1 base and J gave up 5 bases, with 17 bases separating them. The CDR3 is made up of 16 amino acids. The germline CDR1 and CDR2 sequences are MNHNS and SASEGT. The CDR3 loop is CASSEVRGAQWETQYF. CDR3 coding DNA: TGTGCCAGCAGTGAAGTCCGGGGGGCGCAGTGGGAGACCCAGTACTTC.

This clone was seen more than once but under ten times. The gene calls are TRBV27 and TRBJ1-6; TRBD1 matches at 9 bases. The CDR3 spans 14 residues. Per germline, CDR1 MNHEY and CDR2 SMNVEV (reference sequence). V shed 3 bases and J 9 bases; nucleotides not matched to a gene: 3. The CDR3 reads CASSLGQGLSPLHF. The CDR3 nucleotides read TGTGCCAGCAGTTTGGGACAGGGTCTTTCACCCCTCCACTTT.

This clone has more than one count but fewer than ten. The CDR3 DNA is TGTGCCAGCAGGACAGGCGTCACCGGGGAGCTGTTTTTT. It encodes CASRTGVTGELFF. This sequence joins TRBV2 and TRBJ2-2; TRBD1 might be the D (6 bases). Germline V gene sequence: CDR1 SNHLY, CDR2 FYNNEI. The CDR3 has 13 amino acids. The V gene lost 6 bases and the J gene lost 4 bases, with 9 bases spanning the gap.

This chain links TRBV2 with TRBJ1-5, with D unresolved. V was trimmed by 3 bases and J by 7 bases, leaving 16 bases between them. The germline gives CDR1 SNHLY, CDR2 FYNNEI. The CDR3 runs 15 residues. In nucleotides, the CDR3 is TGTGCCAGCAGTGAGTTTACGGGGAGTAGGCAGCCCCAGCATTTT. Its protein product is CASSEFTGSRQPQHF.

The sample holds a few counts of this clone. The gene calls are TRBV2 and TRBJ1-5; D remains unclear. The ends were cut back, 4 bases at V and 6 bases at J, with 10 bases in the middle. Per germline, CDR1 SNHLY and CDR2 FYNNEI. The CDR3 covers 13 residues. CDR3 bases: TGTGCCAGCAGTGCAGGCGAATCTCAGCCCCAGCATTTT. This sequence encodes CASSAGESQPQHF.

The rearrangement uses TRBV27 and TRBJ2-1, with D possibly being TRBD1 (6 bases). Germline values: CDR1 MNHEY, CDR2 SMNVEV (reference sequence). The length of the CDR3 is 13 residues. The V end was cut by 5 bases, the J end by 6 bases, with 11 bases between. This chain's CDR3 is CASSHSQGNEQFF. CDR3 nucleotides: TGTGCCAGCAGTCACTCACAGGGCAATGAGCAGTTCTTC.

The chain uses TRBV5-1 and TRBJ2-3, with TRBD2 identical over 8 bases. The CDR3 has 15 residues. Trimming removed 3 bases from V and 5 bases from J; junction bases left unmatched: 8. Germline values: CDR1 SGHRS, CDR2 YFSETQ. CDR3 bases: TGCGCCAGCAGCTGGACCGGGACTAGTCAAGATACGCAGTATTTT. It is translated as CASSWTGTSQDTQYF. The variable domain in full, with the rest retrieved from reference TRBV5-1 and TRBJ2-3, is KAGVTQTPRYLIKTRGQQVTLSCSPISGHRSVSWYQQTPGQGLQFLFEYFSETQRNKGNFPGRFSGRQFSNSRSEMNVSTLELGDSALYLCASSWTGTSQDTQYFGPGTRLTVL.

V is TRBV9 and J is TRBJ1-6; maybe TRBD1 (5 bases). The CDR3 has 14 residues. The germline gives CDR1 SGDLS, CDR2 YYNGEE. V lost 4 bases to trimming and J lost 5 bases, with 10 bases between them. The CDR3 sequence is CASSLGRDNSPLHF. The DNA for the CDR3 is TGTGCCAGCAGCCTCGGCAGGGATAATTCACCCCTCCACTTT.

The chain couples TRBV5-1 to TRBJ1-2; 7 nucleotides agree with TRBD1. The germline CDR1 and CDR2 sequences are SGHRS and YFSETQ. The junction had 3 bases not matched to a gene; V was cut back by 0 bases and J by 4 bases. This CDR3 spans 14 amino acids. CDR3 protein: CASSLVAGGYGYTF. CDR3 in DNA: TGCGCCAGCAGCTTGGTTGCAGGGGGCTATGGCTACACCTTC.

This clone is a singleton in its sample. The chain couples TRBV6-1 to TRBJ1-6, with 8 bases identical to TRBD1. Germline V gene sequence: CDR1 MNHNS, CDR2 SASEGT. The CDR3 runs 15 residues. With V trimmed by 3 bases and J by 10 bases, 8 bases remained unmatched. The CDR3 here is CASSEMTGVRSPLHF. CDR3 nucleotides: TGTGCCAGCAGTGAGATGACAGGGGTTAGGTCACCCCTCCACTTT.

The V call is TRBV9, the J call TRBJ2-3; 7 bases map to TRBD2. CDR1 is SGDLS, CDR2 YYNGEE, per germline. CDR3 length: 15 amino acids. V was clipped by 3 bases and J by 2 bases; unmatched bases: 6. CDR3 sequence: CASSDQRDLTDTQYF. In DNA form, the CDR3 reads TGTGCCAGCAGCGACCAGCGGGACCTCACAGATACGCAGTATTTT. Using reference TRBV9 and TRBJ2-3 for the parts outside the CDR3, the full variable domain is DSGVTQTPKHLITATGQRVTLRCSPRSGDLSVYWYQQSLDQGLQFLIQYYNGEERAKGNILERFSAQQFPDLHSELNLSSLELGDSALYFCASSDQRDLTDTQYFGPGTRLTVL.

As for this clone: A junction boundary mismatches the germline segment, possibly from a read error. The chain recombines TRBV7-2 with TRBJ2-5, with TRBD2 matching over 10 bases. The CDR3 consists of 14 residues. Germline-derived CDR1 and CDR2 are SGHTA and FQGNSA. CDR3 bases: TGTGCCAGCAGTTTAGCGGGGGGAGGGGGGACCCAGTACTTC. Translated: CASSLAGGGGTQYF.

The chain is built from TRBV4-2 and TRBJ1-2; 8 positions agree with TRBD1. CDR1 is LGHNA, CDR2 YNFKEQ, per germline. V shed 0 bases, J shed 7 bases, and the junction held 7 bases outside the gene matches. The CDR3 is 15 amino acids. The DNA for the CDR3 is TGTGCCAGCAGCCAAGATTGGCAGGGGGCCCTTGGCTACACCTTC. Protein product: CASSQDWQGALGYTF.